These 10 T cell receptor beta chains originate from one sample sequenced in a study of T cell responses to AZD1222 COVID-19 vaccine. Produced via immunoSEQ multiplex PCR; TCRdb's table is partial and in-frame only. The repertoire includes fewer than 150,000 clones, about 88% of them detected once, and 2.5% to 3.5% sits in the top ten. Sequences were derived from peripheral blood, sampled 28 days after the second AZD1222 dose. The origin of the receptors is an adult who received the AZD1222 COVID-19 vaccine.

The chain couples TRBV19 to TRBJ1-4, with D perhaps matching TRBD1 (6 bases). This CDR3 has 14 amino acids. CDR1 LNHDA and CDR2 SQIVND come from the germline V gene (reference sequence). Trimming took 5 bases from V and 7 from J, leaving 14 bases between them. The DNA for the CDR3 is TGTGCCAGTAGTCCGCAGGGGTGGATTGAAAAACTGTTTTTT. Translated: CASSPQGWIEKLFF.

The rearrangement links TRBV19 to TRBJ2-1; D remains unclear. This CDR3 spans 11 amino acids. Germline loops: CDR1 LNHDA, CDR2 SQIVND (reference sequence). Trimming took off 7 bases at V and 9 bases at J, with 10 bases between the two ends. The CDR3 DNA reads as TGTGCCAGTAAGTTGAGAGCTGAGCAGTTCTTC. Translation gives CASKLRAEQFF.

V gene TRBV10-1 combines with J gene TRBJ2-7; 7 bases are a match to TRBD1. The germline V gene has CDR1 WNHNN and CDR2 SYGVQD (reference sequence). CDR3 size: 18 residues. The junction had 23 bases not matched to a gene; V was cut back by 9 bases and J by 3 bases. CDR3 amino acids: CARLSGTETPWGIYEQYF. The CDR3, as DNA: TGCGCCAGGTTGTCCGGGACAGAGACGCCGTGGGGGATCTACGAGCAGTACTTC.

The chain links TRBV28 to TRBJ1-2, with D perhaps TRBD1 (5 bases). Trimming left V 2 bases short and J 8 bases short, with 18 bases between. There are 15 residues in the CDR3. Germline loops: CDR1 MDHEN, CDR2 SYDVKM. The CDR3 DNA sequence: TGTGCCAGCAGTTTACAGGACTACAACTGGGGGGGCTACACCTTC. Amino acids: CASSLQDYNWGGYTF.

The rearrangement links TRBV7-8 to TRBJ2-2; 8 nucleotides align to TRBD2. V shed 1 base, J shed 4 bases, and the junction held 8 bases outside the gene matches. Germline CDR1 is SGHVS and CDR2 is FQNEAQ. The CDR3 runs to 17 residues. The CDR3 nucleotides read TGTGCCAGCAGCTTAGGTTCGGCTAGCGGGTTCACCGGGGAGCTGTTTTTT. This codes for CASSLGSASGFTGELFF.

The chain employs TRBV27 and TRBJ1-4; no clear D gene. The CDR3 loop spans 16 amino acids. In germline, CDR1 is MNHEY, CDR2 SMNVEV (reference sequence). The V end lost 2 bases, the J end lost 0 bases, and 10 bases lay between the germline ends. CDR3 sequence: CASSLRFPPTNEKLFF. The CDR3 coding sequence is TGTGCCAGCAGTTTACGGTTCCCCCCAACTAATGAAAAACTGTTTTTT.

The J gene is TRBJ2-7, the V gene TRBV7-9; D remains unclear. V was shortened by 1 base and J by 2 bases, with 6 bases between the two germline ends. CDR1 is SEHNR and CDR2 is FQNEAQ in the germline V gene (reference sequence). The CDR3 is 13 residues long. CDR3 protein: CASSLVTAYEQYF. The CDR3 coding sequence is TGTGCCAGCAGCTTAGTTACGGCCTACGAGCAGTACTTC. Combining the CDR3 with reference TRBV7-9 and TRBJ2-7 gives the whole variable domain DTGVSQNPRHKITKRGQNVTFRCDPISEHNRLYWYRQTLGQGPEFLTYFQNEAQLEKSRLLSDRFSAERPKGSFSTLEIQRTEQGDSAMYLCASSLVTAYEQYFGPGTRLTVT.

The V call is TRBV5-1, the J call TRBJ1-4; no definite D call. Looked up from germline, CDR1 is SGHRS and CDR2 is YFSETQ. CDR3 size: 14 residues. V gave up 2 bases and J gave up 0 bases, with 5 bases separating them. The CDR3 here is CASSFQPTNEKLFF. The CDR3, as DNA: TGCGCCAGCAGCTTCCAGCCAACTAATGAAAAACTGTTTTTT.

The rearrangement links TRBV6-5 to TRBJ2-5; D not certain. V lost 10 bases, J lost 4 bases, and 10 bases lay in between. The CDR3 is 11 residues long. The germline CDR1 and CDR2 sequences are MNHEY and SVGAGI. The CDR3 loop is CATTVLETQYF. The CDR3 coding sequence is TGTGCCACCACAGTCTTAGAGACCCAGTACTTC.

The CDR3 coding sequence is TGTGCCAGCAGCTCCCCTATAGCTGAAGCTTTCTTT. It codes for CASSSPIAEAFF. The genes are TRBV7-3 and TRBJ1-1; D uncertain. CDR1 SGHTA and CDR2 FQGTGA come from the germline V gene. The CDR3 consists of 12 residues. Trimming cost V 4 bases and J 6 bases, with 9 bases left between them.